The 25 T cell receptor beta chains presented below share a single source sample, sequenced in a study of cytomegalovirus exposure and HLA in healthy donors. A multiplex PCR was run with 60 Vbeta primers and 13 Jbeta primers. Data came from immunoSEQ multiplex PCR; TCRdb stores just in-frame clones and leaves some out. The table lists 110,000 to 150,000 clones, 75% to 85% of them singletons, with around 4.4% in the top ten. The sequenced material came from PBMCs. Receptors were obtained from a man aged 35 to 55 in good health and CMV-seronegative.

The chain uses TRBV12-5 and TRBJ2-3, with D possibly being TRBD1 (5 bases). This CDR3 has 15 amino acids. Per the germline V gene, CDR1 is LGHNT and CDR2 is FRNRAP. Trimming left V 5 bases short and J 3 bases short, with 15 bases between. CDR3 DNA sequence: TGTGCTAGTGGTGGTGGTTGGGGCGGAACAGATACGCAGTATTTT. This gives the protein CASGGGWGGTDTQYF. Complete variable domain (other parts from reference TRBV12-5 and TRBJ2-3): DARVTQTPRHKVTEMGQEVTMRCQPILGHNTVFWYRQTMMQGLELLAYFRNRAPLDDSGMPKDRFSAEMPDATLATLKIQPSEPRDSAVYFCASGGGWGGTDTQYFGPGTRLTVL.

The J gene is TRBJ2-7, the V gene TRBV19, with TRBD2 matching over 8 bases. The germline gives CDR1 LNHDA, CDR2 SQIVND (reference sequence). The CDR3 loop spans 14 amino acids. With 4 bases clipped from V and 5 bases from J, the junction kept 7 bases outside the gene matches. CDR3 sequence reads: CASSSAGTRDEQYF. The CDR3 DNA follows: TGTGCCAGTAGTAGCGCCGGGACTAGGGACGAGCAGTACTTC. Supplemented by reference TRBV19 and TRBJ2-7, the full variable domain reads DGGITQSPKYLFRKEGQNVTLSCEQNLNHDAMYWYRQDPGQGLRLIYYSQIVNDFQKGDIAEGYSVSREKKESFPLTVTSAQKNPTAFYLCASSSAGTRDEQYFGPGTRLTVT.

J is TRBJ2-3 and V is TRBV6-5; 8 bases map to TRBD2. The germline V gene has CDR1 MNHEY and CDR2 SVGAGI. V shed 2 bases, J shed 4 bases, and the junction held 5 bases outside the gene matches. CDR3 length: 15 amino acids. CDR3 nucleotide sequence: TGTGCCAGCAGTTACCTGGCGGGGGGCGCAGATACGCAGTATTTT. It is translated as CASSYLAGGADTQYF.

The chain has TRBV10-1 and TRBJ2-2; 10 bases line up with TRBD2. Looked up from germline, CDR1 is WNHNN and CDR2 is SYGVQD (reference sequence). This CDR3 spans 16 amino acids. The V segment lost 4 bases and the J segment 4 bases; nucleotides outside the gene matches: 6. This CDR3 reads CASSALLAGSTGELFF. The CDR3, as DNA: TGCGCCAGCAGTGCTCTACTAGCGGGGTCCACCGGGGAGCTGTTTTTT.

The chain employs TRBV25-1 and TRBJ2-5; 13 bases map to TRBD2. V trimming: 7 bases; J trimming: 7 bases; junction bases outside the gene matches: 12. This CDR3 has 16 amino acids. Germline loops: CDR1 MGHDK, CDR2 SYGVNS. CDR3 in DNA: TGTGCCAGCATAAGGACTAGCGGGGGTCAGAGTGGGACCCAGTACTTC. This codes for CASIRTSGGQSGTQYF.

V gene TRBV4-3 combines with J gene TRBJ2-1; 7 bases fit TRBD2. The germline V gene encodes CDR1 LGHNA and CDR2 YSLEER. Trimming removed 0 bases from V and 15 bases from J; junction bases left unmatched: 5. There are 12 residues in the CDR3. Here the CDR3 reads CASSQEIGRPFF. In DNA, the CDR3 is TGCGCCAGCAGCCAAGAGATCGGGAGGCCGTTCTTC.

Only a few counts were recorded for this clone. This chain uses TRBV19 with TRBJ2-2; a weak D match, TRBD1 (8 bases). Germline CDR1 LNHDA, CDR2 SQIVND (reference sequence). The length of the CDR3 is 17 residues. The ends were cut back, 7 bases at V and 0 bases at J, with 18 bases in the middle. CDR3: CASTLDREGPNTGELFF. The CDR3 DNA sequence: TGTGCCAGTACCCTGGACAGGGAGGGACCGAACACCGGGGAGCTGTTTTTT.

This clone appeared once. This CDR3 is CASSWGLGDNEQFF. CDR3 coding DNA: TGTGCCAGCAGTTGGGGCCTAGGGGACAATGAGCAGTTCTTC. The rearrangement joins TRBV6-6 to TRBJ2-1; weak D call: TRBD1 (5 bases). The CDR3 has 14 amino acids. V lost 4 bases, J lost 5 bases, and 12 bases lay in between. Germline CDR1 MNHNY, CDR2 SVGAGI (reference sequence).

The chain has TRBV4-1 and TRBJ2-2; maybe TRBD1 (6 bases). Germline loops: CDR1 MGHRA, CDR2 YSYEKL. The CDR3 is 16 residues long. V lost 2 bases and J lost 5, with 15 bases in between. This chain's CDR3 is CASSQNTGTITGELFF. CDR3 bases: TGCGCCAGCAGCCAAAATACCGGGACAATAACCGGGGAGCTGTTTTTT.

The V gene is TRBV28, the J gene TRBJ1-5; weak D call: TRBD1 (5 bases). Looked up from germline, CDR1 is MDHEN and CDR2 is SYDVKM. The CDR3 is 14 residues long. Trimming took 9 bases from V and 1 from J, leaving 13 bases between them. The CDR3 region has the DNA TGTGCCAGTGGGGCGGGGGGGAGCAATCAGCCCCAGCATTTT. This codes for CASGAGGSNQPQHF.

This rearrangement joins TRBV10-1 to TRBJ1-1; D gene unclear. The germline V gene has CDR1 WNHNN and CDR2 SYGVQD (reference sequence). The V end lost 0 bases, the J end lost 6 bases, and 8 bases lay between the germline ends. The CDR3 has 13 residues. In DNA, the CDR3 is TGCGCCAGCAGTGAGTCCGTAGCTTCTGAAGCTTTCTTT. It translates to CASSESVASEAFF.

The chain couples TRBV2 to TRBJ1-1; 9 nucleotides align to TRBD1. Germline V gene data show CDR1 as SNHLY and CDR2 as FYNNEI. The J segment lost 8 bases and the V segment lost 6 bases, leaving 13 bases of the junction unmatched. CDR3 length equals 15 residues. The CDR3 spells CASSEMTGGLGEAFF. DNA of the CDR3: TGTGCCAGCAGCGAGATGACAGGGGGGCTGGGGGAAGCTTTCTTT.

V and J are TRBV9 and TRBJ2-3; 8 nucleotides line up with TRBD2. The J segment lost 3 bases and the V segment lost 1 base, leaving 10 bases of the junction unmatched. The length of the CDR3 is 17 residues. Germline assignment: CDR1 SGDLS and CDR2 YYNGEE. The CDR3 here is CASSVRAEAGGTDTQYF. In DNA, the CDR3 is TGTGCCAGCAGCGTAAGGGCTGAGGCGGGGGGAACAGATACGCAGTATTTT.

The J gene is TRBJ2-1, the V gene TRBV19; 7 nucleotides match TRBD2. J gave up 6 bases and V 3 bases, and 5 bases lay outside the gene matches. Germline lookup yields CDR1 LNHDA and CDR2 SQIVND (reference sequence). The CDR3 spans 14 residues. CDR3 amino acids: CASSIHWGGNEQFF. CDR3 nucleotides: TGTGCCAGTAGTATTCATTGGGGGGGCAATGAGCAGTTCTTC.

This chain connects TRBV28 to TRBJ1-5, with 11 bases that match TRBD1. The CDR3 sequence is 14 residues long. With 7 bases clipped from V and 5 bases from J, the junction kept 4 bases outside the gene matches. Germline V gives CDR1 MDHEN, CDR2 SYDVKM. CDR3 DNA sequence: TGTGCCAGCACCAGGACAGGGGGCTATCAGCCCCAGCATTTT. Amino acids: CASTRTGGYQPQHF.

This clone appeared once. The V call is TRBV2, the J call TRBJ2-5; D not resolved. The CDR3 is 14 amino acids. Trimming took off 3 bases at V and 1 base at J, with 9 bases between the two ends. CDR1 is SNHLY, CDR2 FYNNEI, per germline. CDR3 sequence (DNA): TGTGCCAGCAGTGAGTCACAAGTCCAAGAGACCCAGTACTTC. As protein: CASSESQVQETQYF. Based on the CDR3 plus reference TRBV2 and TRBJ2-5, the full variable domain is EPEVTQTPSHQVTQMGQEVILRCVPISNHLYFYWYRQILGQKVEFLVSFYNNEISEKSEIFDDQFSVERPDGSNFTLKIRSTKLEDSAMYFCASSESQVQETQYFGPGTRLLVL.

The chain couples TRBV2 to TRBJ1-2; D not certain. The germline V gene encodes CDR1 SNHLY and CDR2 FYNNEI. This CDR3 is built from 12 residues. Trimming left V 3 bases short and J 8 bases short, with 10 bases between. DNA of the CDR3: TGTGCCAGCAGTGACCCAGCGGGCGGCTACACCTTC. Its protein is CASSDPAGGYTF. The full variable domain, with the rest looked up from reference TRBV2 and TRBJ1-2, is EPEVTQTPSHQVTQMGQEVILRCVPISNHLYFYWYRQILGQKVEFLVSFYNNEISEKSEIFDDQFSVERPDGSNFTLKIRSTKLEDSAMYFCASSDPAGGYTFGSGTRLTVV.

This clone was counted between two and nine times. The chain has TRBV6-5 and TRBJ1-2, with D unclear. Germline V gives CDR1 MNHEY, CDR2 SVGAGI. The CDR3 contains 14 residues. V was trimmed by 0 bases and J by 8 bases, leaving 13 bases between them. CDR3 coding DNA: TGTGCCAGCAGTTACTCGACCACAAGAGGGGGCTACACCTTC. Its translation is CASSYSTTRGGYTF.

The chain uses TRBV4-1 and TRBJ2-7; 12 positions match TRBD1. The CDR3 covers 15 residues. Germline V gene sequence: CDR1 MGHRA, CDR2 YSYEKL. Trimming took 2 bases from V and 5 from J; bases not matched to a gene: 4. DNA for the CDR3: TGCGCCAGCAGCCAAATGGGACAGGGGGCCAACGAGCAGTACTTC. It specifies CASSQMGQGANEQYF.

CDR3 in DNA: TGTGCCAGCAAACGGGGGGTAGGTGAAAAACTGTTTTTT. Translated, it gives CASKRGVGEKLFF. The chain employs TRBV28 and TRBJ1-4; D possibly corresponds to TRBD1 (5 bases). Germline CDR1 is MDHEN and CDR2 is SYDVKM. The CDR3 spans 13 residues. V was shortened by 7 bases and J by 7 bases, with 13 bases between the two germline ends.

This clone was seen a few times. The chain carries TRBV5-1 and TRBJ1-1; 8 bases agree with TRBD1. V shed 5 bases and J 4 bases; nucleotides not matched to a gene: 7. The germline CDR1 and CDR2 sequences are SGHRS and YFSETQ. The CDR3 extends over 14 amino acids. The DNA of the CDR3 is TGCGCCAGCAGGGCAGGGGGCGCGGGCACTGAAGCTTTCTTT. Translation: CASRAGGAGTEAFF. Using reference TRBV5-1 and TRBJ1-1 for the parts outside the CDR3, the full variable domain is KAGVTQTPRYLIKTRGQQVTLSCSPISGHRSVSWYQQTPGQGLQFLFEYFSETQRNKGNFPGRFSGRQFSNSRSEMNVSTLELGDSALYLCASRAGGAGTEAFFGQGTRLTVV.

The gene calls are TRBV4-3 and TRBJ1-6, with a tentative D call TRBD1 (5 bases). Looked up from germline, CDR1 is LGHNA and CDR2 is YSLEER. CDR3 length: 18 amino acids. V lost 4 bases and J lost 0, with 16 bases in between. The CDR3: CASSLRGVGSSYNSPLHF. In DNA, the CDR3 is TGCGCCAGCAGCCTAAGAGGGGTCGGGAGCTCCTATAATTCACCCCTCCACTTT.

This clone was seen more than once but under ten times. The chain recombines TRBV7-9 with TRBJ1-4, with 9 nucleotides matching TRBD1. This CDR3 has 15 residues. Germline V gene lookup returns CDR1 SEHNR and CDR2 FQNEAQ (reference sequence). V dropped 5 bases and J dropped 7; count of bases not matched to a gene: 8. Here the CDR3 DNA reads TGTGCCAGCAGCGCCCGGACAGGGGAGGGTGAAAAACTGTTTTTT. It codes for CASSARTGEGEKLFF.

A word on this clone: Sequence at one end of the junction differs from germline and may be a read error. This same CDR3 is encoded by further DNA sequences in the sample. V and J are TRBV7-6 and TRBJ1-1; no clear D. This CDR3 is 14 amino acids long. CDR1 is SGHVS and CDR2 is FNYEAQ in the germline V gene. This CDR3 is CASSSQQLNTEAFF. The CDR3 DNA reads as TGTGCCAGCAGCTCGCAACAGCTGAACACTGAGGCTTTCTTT.

This clone has only one observation. The J gene is TRBJ1-4, the V gene TRBV2; TRBD1 matches at 9 bases. Trimming removed 3 bases from V and 7 bases from J; junction bases left unmatched: 3. This CDR3 region has 14 residues. Germline values: CDR1 SNHLY, CDR2 FYNNEI. The DNA for the CDR3 is TGTGCCAGCAGTGACGAGACAGGGGGTGAAAAACTGTTTTTT. Translation gives CASSDETGGEKLFF.